Presented here are 10 T cell receptor beta chains from one specimen sequenced in a study of identical twins. TCRdb re-called the 5' RACE reads through MiXCR, storing one row per CDR3 protein. The repertoire holds under 900,000 distinct CDR3 sequences, about 12% seen once, with roughly 1.5% in the top ten. The same sample was also used in a study of yellow fever vaccine responses in identical twins.

Sequencing was performed on PBMCs. These receptors originate from a young woman in good health.

V and J are TRBV10-3 and TRBJ2-7, with 11 bases matching TRBD2. V trimming: 3 bases; J trimming: 6 bases; junction bases outside the gene matches: 4. This CDR3 region has 14 residues. CDR1 is ENHRY and CDR2 is SYGVKD in the germline V gene. The CDR3 coding sequence is TGTGCCATCAGTGAACTAGCGGGAGAGCGCGAGCAGTACTTC. Translating it yields CAISELAGEREQYF.

CDR3: CASSSPGGYNEQFF. The CDR3 DNA follows: TGTGCCAGCAGCTCCCCTGGAGGCTACAATGAGCAGTTCTTC. V gene TRBV7-9 combines with J gene TRBJ2-1; possibly TRBD2 for D (5 bases). CDR1 SEHNR and CDR2 FQNEAQ come from the germline V gene (reference sequence). Trimming left V 4 bases short and J 3 bases short, with 10 bases between. The CDR3 has 14 amino acids.

This clonotype was detected only a few times. The V call is TRBV18, the J call TRBJ1-4, with D unclear. Germline V gene sequence: CDR1 KGHSH, CDR2 LQKENI. The CDR3 has 11 residues. Trimming cost V 6 bases and J 8 bases, with 7 bases left between them. In nucleotides, the CDR3 is TGTGCCAGCTCCGATTTGGAAAAACTGTTTTTT. Its translation is CASSDLEKLFF.

The chain carries TRBV15 and TRBJ1-3, with 7 nucleotides matching TRBD1. The J segment lost 2 bases and the V segment lost 4 bases, leaving 2 bases of the junction unmatched. CDR3 length equals 14 residues. Germline V gene lookup returns CDR1 LNHNV and CDR2 YYDKDF (reference sequence). DNA of the CDR3: TGTGCCACCAGCACCGGGACAGCTGGAAACACCATATATTTT. Translated, it gives CATSTGTAGNTIYF. The full variable domain, with the rest looked up from reference TRBV15 and TRBJ1-3, is DAMVIQNPRYQVTQFGKPVTLSCSQTLNHNVMYWYQQKSSQAPKLLFHYYDKDFNNEADTPDNFQSRRPNTSFCFLDIRSPGLGDTAMYLCATSTGTAGNTIYFGEGSWLTVV.

The chain combines TRBV12-3 or TRBV12-4 with TRBJ1-5; 9 bases align to TRBD1. Trimming at V came to 3 bases and at J to 0 bases, leaving 3 bases not matched to a gene. The CDR3 runs 16 residues. Here the CDR3 DNA reads TGTGCCAGCAGTTTTGGGGACAGGGCTAGCAATCAGCCCCAGCATTTT. Translated: CASSFGDRASNQPQHF.

The V call is TRBV2, the J call TRBJ2-1; possible D gene TRBD1, 6 bases. CDR1 SNHLY and CDR2 FYNNEI come from the germline V gene. The V end lost 4 bases, the J end lost 6 bases, and 10 bases lay between the germline ends. CDR3 size: 13 residues. The CDR3: CASSVEGVNEQFF. Here the CDR3 DNA reads TGTGCCAGCAGTGTCGAGGGGGTCAATGAGCAGTTCTTC. Using reference TRBV2 and TRBJ2-1 for the parts outside the CDR3, the full variable domain is EPEVTQTPSHQVTQMGQEVILRCVPISNHLYFYWYRQILGQKVEFLVSFYNNEISEKSEIFDDQFSVERPDGSNFTLKIRSTKLEDSAMYFCASSVEGVNEQFFGPGTRLTVL.

The chain employs TRBV5-6 and TRBJ2-4; 8 bases align to TRBD1. CDR1 is SGHDT and CDR2 is YYEEEE in the germline V gene. This CDR3 has 14 residues. Unmatched junction bases numbered 10, after V lost 5 bases and J lost 9 bases. The CDR3 sequence: CASSSSGTGVIQYF. The CDR3 bases are TGTGCCAGCAGTTCCTCCGGGACAGGAGTCATTCAGTACTTC.

This clonotype has at least ten counts. The chain is built from TRBV7-2 and TRBJ2-1, with 7 positions matching TRBD2. Germline trimming cut 3 bases from V and 3 bases from J; bases unmatched to any gene: 5. In germline, CDR1 is SGHTA, CDR2 FQGNSA. This CDR3 contains 15 residues. CDR3 nucleotides: TGTGCCAGCAGCTTGTGGCTAGCGGACTACAATGAGCAGTTCTTC. Translation gives CASSLWLADYNEQFF. The whole variable domain, filled in from reference TRBV7-2 and TRBJ2-1, reads GAGVSQSPSNKVTEKGKDVELRCDPISGHTALYWYRQSLGQGLEFLIYFQGNSAPDKSGLPSDRFSAERTGGSVSTLTIQRTQQEDSAVYLCASSLWLADYNEQFFGPGTRLTVL.

This clonotype was detected a few times. The chain uses TRBV20-1 and TRBJ2-1; 16 bases are shared with TRBD2. The V and J ends lost 3 bases and 3 bases, in that order; junction bases with no gene match: 2. Germline CDR1 reads DFQATT; CDR2 reads SNEGSKA (reference sequence). The CDR3 sequence is 16 residues long. CDR3 loop: CSARGTSGGVYNEQFF. The CDR3 DNA sequence: TGCAGTGCTAGGGGGACTAGCGGGGGGGTCTACAATGAGCAGTTCTTC.

This clonotype has just a few counts. The chain is built from TRBV27 and TRBJ2-1; 10 positions match TRBD1. CDR3 length: 15 residues. Germline assignment: CDR1 MNHEY and CDR2 SMNVEV (reference sequence). V was clipped by 7 bases and J by 7 bases; unmatched bases: 10. This CDR3 is CASIRGGTGENEQFF. The CDR3 DNA reads TGTGCCAGCATTAGGGGCGGGACAGGGGAGAATGAGCAGTTCTTC.